Reported below is one T cell receptor beta chain. Antigen: not known. The data derive from a study of graft-versus-host responses after intestinal transplantation. Background on the study: After anti-thymocyte globulin induction, recipients took tacrolimus and steroids for 2 to 3 years.

The CDR3 runs 13 residues. Trimming cost V 7 bases and J 8 bases; bases outside gene matches: 9. Per germline, CDR1 MDHEN and CDR2 SYDVKM. The study's findings and limits: High graft-versus-host to host-versus-graft clonal ratios were found in allografts of patients who had graft-donor T cell macrochimerism. GvH clones occurred in recipient marrow; some first appeared in ileum or blood.

This table comes from immunoSEQ multiplex PCR, and its TCRdb copy is limited to in-frame clones, with some not included. The sample comprises 90,000 to 150,000 clones, 90% to 95% of which are singletons, and about 3.3% rests with the top ten. V gene TRBV28 combines with J gene TRBJ1-2; 8 nucleotides align to TRBD1. Sequenced here: unstimulated CD8+ T cells sorted from spleen or lymph node cells, sampled before intestinal transplant. This TCR was sampled from a human donor who received an intestinal transplant. The CDR3 region has the DNA TGTGCCAGCAACCTCCCAGGGGGCCGGGGCTACACCTTC. It yields the protein CASNLPGGRGYTF.